A single sample gave rise to the 27 T cell receptor beta chains below, sequenced in a study of T-cell reconstitution after alpha-beta-depleted transplantation in children (dated by TCRdb to about 2016). The sample's time point label, in plain terms: day 60 (about 2 months) after transplantation. Taken with the paper, the label for treatment or condition translates to: allogeneic hematopoietic cell transplantation with graft depleted of TCRalphabeta T cells and CD19 B cells. Summary of the overall study and its limitations: About two months after transplant, the apparently early recovery of alphabetaT-cell counts reportedly depended on just several hundred clones that had expanded rapidly and came from non-depleted graft cells.

The protocol used for the library was PCR. Sequenced on an Illumina HiSeq 2500. TCR libraries were prepared with molecular barcoding, using unique molecular identifiers to normalize TCRbeta repertoire quantification. TCRdb applied fastp at Q25 and MiXCR to the public reads, then kept only in-frame beta chains. CDR3 protein duplicates are merged, each entry listing the most common genes and DNA. This sample is represented by 30,000 to 40,000 distinct CDR3 sequences; under 7.5% of them were singletons. The ten biggest clones cover around 25% of the sample. No cognate antigen is known for these TCRs. The specimen was peripheral blood, collected 60 days after TCRalphabeta/CD19-depleted stem cell transplant. Receptor source: a child under three years old who had a stem cell transplant for acute myeloid leukemia, so the T cells may come from the graft donor.

This clonotype was found many times. The chain joins TRBV5-1 to TRBJ1-2; TRBD1 agrees at 10 bases. V shed 4 bases, J shed 2 bases, and the junction held 2 bases outside the gene matches. CDR3 size: 14 residues. In germline, CDR1 is SGHRS, CDR2 YFSETQ. CDR3 loop: CASSPGQGNYGYTF. For the CDR3, the DNA is TGCGCCAGCAGCCCGGGACAGGGGAACTATGGCTACACCTTC.

Ten or more counts support this clonotype. The genes are TRBV2 and TRBJ2-1, with TRBD2 matching over 10 bases. Germline CDR1 is SNHLY and CDR2 is FYNNEI. CDR3 length: 17 amino acids. V was pared by 3 bases and J by 3 bases, with 8 bases of the junction left unmatched. The CDR3 loop reads CASSDPRTSGYYNEQFF. DNA for the CDR3: TGTGCCAGCAGTGACCCAAGGACTAGCGGTTACTACAATGAGCAGTTCTTC.

The chain is built from TRBV12-3 or TRBV12-4 and TRBJ1-1; TRBD1 might be the D (6 bases). V was pared by 11 bases and J by 1 base, with 29 bases between. The CDR3 extends over 18 amino acids. Here the CDR3 DNA reads TGTGCCTTCTGTATAATCAAGGGGGGGGAATCCCAGAACACTGAAGCTTTCTTT. Amino acid sequence: CAFCIIKGGESQNTEAFF.

Ten or more counts support this clonotype. A junction boundary mismatches the germline segment, possibly from a read error. The chain employs TRBV12-3 or TRBV12-4 and TRBJ1-3, with D hard to call. CDR3 length equals 14 residues. This CDR3 reads CASSFQQIGDTIYF. The CDR3, as DNA: TGTGCCAGCAGTTTCCAACAGATTGGAGACACCATATATTTT.

The chain recombines TRBV7-9 with TRBJ2-5, with D perhaps matching TRBD2 (5 bases). The CDR3 length is 14 residues. The V end was cut by 2 bases, the J end by 0 bases, with 7 bases between. Germline V gene sequence: CDR1 SEHNR, CDR2 FQNEAQ (reference sequence). The CDR3 DNA reads as TGTGCCAGCAGCTTAACCGGGAACCAAGAGACCCAGTACTTC. Protein: CASSLTGNQETQYF.

Ten or more counts support this clonotype. The chain employs TRBV9 and TRBJ2-1, with TRBD2 matching over 11 bases. Germline assignment: CDR1 SGDLS and CDR2 YYNGEE. CDR3 length equals 15 residues. Trimming cost V 4 bases and J 4 bases; bases outside gene matches: 4. The CDR3 DNA reads TGTGCCAGCAGCTCCGGGACTAGCGGTTACAATGAGCAGTTCTTC. Amino acid sequence: CASSSGTSGYNEQFF.

This clonotype was counted many times. This chain links TRBV7-9 with TRBJ2-1; TRBD1 matches 7 bases. The CDR3 loop spans 13 amino acids. Germline CDR1 SEHNR, CDR2 FQNEAQ (reference sequence). Trimming cost V 2 bases and J 7 bases; bases outside gene matches: 2. The CDR3 region is CASSLLQGNEQFF. The CDR3 nucleotides are TGTGCCAGCAGCTTATTACAGGGGAATGAGCAGTTCTTC.

The table lists this clonotype with many counts. The chain uses TRBV12-3 or TRBV12-4 and TRBJ2-3; 9 bases map to TRBD1. There are 13 residues in the CDR3. Trimming at V came to 5 bases and at J to 8 bases, leaving 5 bases not matched to a gene. As DNA, the CDR3 is TGTGCCAGCAGTGATGGGACAGGGTTTACGCAGTATTTT. Protein product: CASSDGTGFTQYF.

This clonotype was detected ten times or more. The V call is TRBV6-5, the J call TRBJ1-1; no clear D gene. The CDR3 totals 15 residues. Germline CDR1 is MNHEY and CDR2 is SVGAGI. Trimming took off 2 bases at V and 0 bases at J, with 10 bases between the two ends. The CDR3 reads CASSYNLGLNTEAFF. CDR3 nucleotide sequence: TGTGCCAGCAGTTACAACCTCGGATTGAACACTGAAGCTTTCTTT.

This clonotype was recorded at least ten times. This sequence joins TRBV10-2 and TRBJ2-2; D gene unclear. V shed 2 bases and J shed 5 bases, with 15 bases lying between them. Looked up from germline, CDR1 is WSHSY and CDR2 is SAAADI. This CDR3 spans 16 amino acids. Written as DNA, the CDR3 is TGCGCCAGCAGTGAGACCCTCAAACTTTTTACCGGGGAGCTGTTTTTT. Its protein product is CASSETLKLFTGELFF.

This clonotype was found many times. In nucleotides, the CDR3 is TGTGCCAGTAGTATAATCGGGACAGGGATCGACGAGCAGTACTTC. It is translated as CASSIIGTGIDEQYF. The gene calls are TRBV19 and TRBJ2-7, with 9 bases aligning to TRBD1. In germline, CDR1 is LNHDA, CDR2 SQIVND (reference sequence). J was trimmed by 5 bases and V by 2 bases; bases with no gene match: 7. The CDR3 length is 15 residues.

This clonotype was detected many times. The chain uses TRBV29-1 and TRBJ2-5, with D possibly matching TRBD1 (6 bases). CDR3 length: 13 amino acids. Germline V gene lookup returns CDR1 SQVTM and CDR2 ANQGSEA. Trimming took off 3 bases at V and 5 bases at J, with 13 bases between the two ends. The CDR3 spells CSVDTGIRETQYF. CDR3 nucleotides: TGCAGCGTTGATACAGGGATTCGGGAGACCCAGTACTTC.

This clonotype has at least ten counts. CDR3 DNA: TGCGCCAGCAGCCAAGGACAAAATAATTCACCCCTCCACTTT. The encoded protein is CASSQGQNNSPLHF. The chain is built from TRBV4-3 and TRBJ1-6, with D hard to call. Germline values: CDR1 LGHNA, CDR2 YSLEER. V was cut by 1 base and J by 5 bases, with 6 bases left in between. There are 14 residues in the CDR3.

This clonotype was picked up many times. The CDR3 DNA is TGCGCCAGCAGCTTGTGGCCAGATGGGGAGCAGTACTTC. It is translated as CASSLWPDGEQYF. The chain recombines TRBV5-1 with TRBJ2-7, with D unclear. V was trimmed by 1 base and J by 7 bases, leaving 12 bases between them. The CDR3 has 13 amino acids. CDR1 is SGHRS and CDR2 is YFSETQ in the germline V gene. Based on the CDR3 plus reference TRBV5-1 and TRBJ2-7, the full variable domain is KAGVTQTPRYLIKTRGQQVTLSCSPISGHRSVSWYQQTPGQGLQFLFEYFSETQRNKGNFPGRFSGRQFSNSRSEMNVSTLELGDSALYLCASSLWPDGEQYFGPGTRLTVT.

This clonotype has ten or more counts. The chain has TRBV7-2 and TRBJ2-1, with a possible D match to TRBD1 (5 bases). Germline V gene lookup returns CDR1 SGHTA and CDR2 FQGNSA. V was clipped by 2 bases and J by 8 bases, with 7 bases between them. The length of the CDR3 is 12 residues. CDR3 in amino acids: CASSLWGDEQFF. CDR3 nucleotides: TGTGCCAGCAGCTTATGGGGCGATGAGCAGTTCTTC.

This clonotype was observed at least ten times. The rearrangement uses TRBV20-1 and TRBJ2-7; 7 bases are shared with TRBD1. The trim removed 0 bases at V and 3 bases at J, leaving 11 bases unmatched. The length of the CDR3 is 16 residues. CDR1 is DFQATT and CDR2 is SNEGSKA in the germline V gene (reference sequence). The CDR3 region is CSARDVPDRVYYEQYF. The CDR3 nucleotides read TGCAGTGCTAGAGATGTTCCAGACAGGGTTTACTACGAGCAGTACTTC.

This clonotype was recorded many times. The J gene is TRBJ2-1, the V gene TRBV5-1, with TRBD1 matching over 7 bases. V gave up 0 bases and J gave up 6 bases; unmatched junction bases: 3. Germline-derived CDR1 and CDR2 are SGHRS and YFSETQ. The length of the CDR3 is 14 residues. In nucleotides, the CDR3 is TGCGCCAGCAGCTTGGAGGGGGCCAGCAATGAGCAGTTCTTC. Encoded protein: CASSLEGASNEQFF. The whole variable domain, filled in from reference TRBV5-1 and TRBJ2-1, reads KAGVTQTPRYLIKTRGQQVTLSCSPISGHRSVSWYQQTPGQGLQFLFEYFSETQRNKGNFPGRFSGRQFSNSRSEMNVSTLELGDSALYLCASSLEGASNEQFFGPGTRLTVL.

Only a few counts were recorded for this clonotype. The chain recombines TRBV12-3 or TRBV12-4 with TRBJ2-1; D might be TRBD1 or TRBD2, each matching 6 bases. Trimming removed 6 bases from V and 6 bases from J, with 27 bases in between. The CDR3 has 18 amino acids. The DNA of the CDR3 is TGTGCCAGCAGCCCGGGGGCCCTTCCTAGAGCCTTAGTCAATGAGCAGTTCTTC. Amino acid sequence: CASSPGALPRALVNEQFF.

The V call is TRBV30, the J call TRBJ2-1; the match to TRBD2 covers 11 bases. In germline, CDR1 is GTSNPN, CDR2 SVGIG (reference sequence). V shed 4 bases and J 4 bases; nucleotides not matched to a gene: 9. The CDR3 runs 16 residues. The CDR3 sequence is CAWNIGLAGVYNEQFF. For the CDR3, the DNA is TGTGCCTGGAATATAGGACTAGCGGGTGTATACAATGAGCAGTTCTTC. Full variable domain (missing parts from reference TRBV30 and TRBJ2-1): SQTIHQWPATLVQPVGSPLSLECTVEGTSNPNLYWYRQAAGRGLQLLFYSVGIGQISSEVPQNLSASRPQDRQFILSSKKLLLSDSGFYLCAWNIGLAGVYNEQFFGPGTRLTVL.

This clonotype has ten or more counts. The rearrangement links TRBV2 to TRBJ2-5; weak D call: TRBD1 (6 bases). V lost 6 bases, J lost 4 bases, and 9 bases lay in between. The CDR3 extends over 12 amino acids. Germline CDR1 and CDR2: SNHLY and FYNNEI. CDR3 sequence: CASSLQGETQYF. The CDR3 region has the DNA TGTGCCAGCAGCCTACAGGGAGAGACCCAGTACTTC.

This clonotype has ten or more counts. The chain is built from TRBV4-2 and TRBJ1-2; D perhaps matches TRBD1 (6 bases). Per the germline V gene, CDR1 is LGHNA and CDR2 is YNFKEQ. The CDR3 runs 15 residues. Trimming left V 1 base short and J 0 bases short, with 9 bases between. CDR3 nucleotide sequence: TGTGCCAGCAGCCAAGGAGGGGGTCCTAACTATGGCTACACCTTC. Protein: CASSQGGGPNYGYTF.

This clonotype was counted many times. The chain recombines TRBV20-1 with TRBJ1-1; 9 positions match TRBD1. The ends lost 6 bases at V and 3 bases at J; junction bases unmatched: 5. The CDR3 contains 13 residues. Germline loops: CDR1 DFQATT, CDR2 SNEGSKA (reference sequence). This CDR3 reads CSARDRDYTEAFF. The CDR3 DNA is TGCAGTGCCAGGGACAGGGATTACACTGAAGCTTTCTTT.

This clonotype was detected a few times. Germline is not matched at one junction end, which may reflect a read error. The V and J genes are TRBV12-3 or TRBV12-4 and TRBJ2-7; TRBD2 matches at 10 bases. This CDR3 region has 18 residues. The CDR3 is CACSFVAGGPAPSGEQYF. The CDR3 nucleotides read TGTGCCTGCAGTTTTGTAGCGGGGGGCCCTGCCCCCTCGGGGGAGCAGTACTTC.

In its sample, this clonotype was seen many times. The V call is TRBV28, the J call TRBJ1-2; 8 bases map to TRBD1. CDR3 length: 14 residues. Germline V gives CDR1 MDHEN, CDR2 SYDVKM. The J segment lost 4 bases and the V segment lost 6 bases, leaving 7 bases of the junction unmatched. The CDR3 DNA sequence: TGTGCCAGCAGAATATGGACAGGGAGCTATGGCTACACCTTC. Its protein product is CASRIWTGSYGYTF.

This clonotype was detected ten times or more. The chain recombines TRBV29-1 with TRBJ2-3; D unclear. The CDR3 extends over 12 amino acids. The V gene lost 8 bases and the J gene lost 3 bases, with 12 bases spanning the gap. CDR1 is SQVTM and CDR2 is ANQGSEA in the germline V gene. Here the CDR3 DNA reads TGCAGCACACCTAACGGTACAGATACGCAGTATTTT. This sequence encodes CSTPNGTDTQYF.

This clonotype was seen at least ten times. V gene TRBV7-2 combines with J gene TRBJ2-1; the match to TRBD1 covers 10 bases. The germline V gene encodes CDR1 SGHTA and CDR2 FQGNSA. The CDR3 consists of 16 residues. The trim removed 8 bases at V and 4 bases at J, leaving 11 bases unmatched. In DNA form, the CDR3 reads TGTGCCAGCCTTTACGACTGGACAGGGGGATACAATGAGCAGTTCTTC. Protein: CASLYDWTGGYNEQFF.

This clonotype was picked up many times. V and J are TRBV28 and TRBJ2-5; no firm D call. From germline, CDR1 is MDHEN and CDR2 SYDVKM. CDR3 length: 14 amino acids. V was pared by 6 bases and J by 0 bases, with 11 bases between. The CDR3 loop reads CASRAVEYQETQYF. CDR3 bases: TGTGCCAGCAGAGCTGTAGAGTACCAAGAGACCCAGTACTTC. The full variable domain, rest sourced from reference TRBV28 and TRBJ2-5, is DVKVTQSSRYLVKRTGEKVFLECVQDMDHENMFWYRQDPGLGLRLIYFSYDVKMKEKGDIPEGYSVSREKKERFSLILESASTNQTSMYLCASRAVEYQETQYFGPGTRLLVL.